The rows below give T cell receptor beta chains drawn from one sample of a study of T cell repertoires in cytomegalovirus infection. TCRdb reanalysed the reads using MiXCR and keeps one entry per CDR3 protein. The sample records roughly 200,000 distinct CDR3 sequences, about 18% being singletons. Sequenced: CD8+ T cells from PBMCs. These receptors were obtained from a human donor in good health (CMV status not recorded). Some clones in this sample may be carry-over from other donors' samples. The CDR3 runs from the conserved cysteine through the conserved F or W. D genes are given only for firm matches. Size is omitted from some rows. Given values are once, few, many or a class for expanded clones.

v_call: TRBV2
clone_size: few
j_call: TRBJ1-5
d_call: NA
cdr3_aa: CARGGVNQPQHF
cdr3_nt: TGTGCCAGGGGTGGGGTCAATCAGCCCCAGCATTTT

v_call: TRBV28
clone_size: few
j_call: TRBJ2-7
d_call: NA
cdr3_aa: CASTPGRPGHGSYEQYF
cdr3_nt: TGTGCCAGCACCCCAGGGAGGCCGGGACACGGATCCTACGAGCAGTACTTC

v_call: TRBV10-3
clone_size: NA
j_call: TRBJ1-1
d_call: NA
cdr3_aa: CAIGEGQTEAFF
cdr3_nt: TGTGCCATCGGGGAAGGGCAAACTGAAGCTTTCTTT

v_call: TRBV4-1
clone_size: few
j_call: TRBJ2-4
d_call: NA
cdr3_aa: CASSQDRYIQYF
cdr3_nt: TGCGCCAGCAGCCAAGATAGGTACATTCAGTACTTC

v_call: TRBV6-5
clone_size: NA
j_call: TRBJ2-2
d_call: TRBD1
cdr3_aa: CASSYAGGLAGELFF
cdr3_nt: TGTGCCAGCAGTTACGCAGGGGGCCTTGCCGGGGAGCTGTTTTTT

v_call: TRBV6-5
clone_size: few
j_call: TRBJ1-2
d_call: NA
cdr3_aa: CASSEGQVDGYTF
cdr3_nt: TGTGCCAGCAGTGAAGGGCAGGTAGATGGCTACACCTTC

v_call: TRBV27
clone_size: NA
j_call: TRBJ2-7
d_call: TRBD1
cdr3_aa: CASGDPGGFDEQYF
cdr3_nt: TGTGCCAGCGGGGATCCAGGGGGCTTCGACGAGCAGTACTTC

v_call: TRBV19
clone_size: few
j_call: TRBJ2-1
d_call: NA
cdr3_aa: CASRPSGWGEEYNEQFF
cdr3_nt: TGTGCCAGTAGACCTTCCGGGTGGGGAGAGGAGTACAATGAGCAGTTCTTC

v_call: TRBV5-6
clone_size: NA
j_call: TRBJ1-1
d_call: TRBD1
cdr3_aa: CASSSDRGIETEAFF
cdr3_nt: TGTGCCAGCAGCTCTGACAGGGGGATTGAGACTGAAGCTTTCTTT

v_call: TRBV9
clone_size: NA
j_call: TRBJ1-2
d_call: NA
cdr3_aa: CASSGLQGTF
cdr3_nt: TGTGCCAGCAGCGGGCTGCAGGGCACCTTC

v_call: TRBV19
clone_size: few
j_call: TRBJ1-5
d_call: NA
cdr3_aa: CASSIFQNNQPQHF
cdr3_nt: TGTGCCAGTAGTATCTTCCAGAACAATCAGCCCCAGCATTTT

v_call: TRBV27
clone_size: few
j_call: TRBJ1-1
d_call: TRBD1
cdr3_aa: CASSFRQGAGEAFF
cdr3_nt: TGTGCCAGCAGTTTTCGACAGGGGGCAGGTGAAGCTTTCTTT

v_call: TRBV7-2
clone_size: many
j_call: TRBJ1-1
d_call: NA
cdr3_aa: CASSSLPGIGSEAFF
cdr3_nt: TGTGCCAGCAGCTCCCTTCCGGGGATAGGATCTGAAGCTTTCTTT

v_call: TRBV7-2
clone_size: few
j_call: TRBJ2-1
d_call: TRBD2
cdr3_aa: CASSLKPSGNEQFF
cdr3_nt: TGTGCCAGCAGCTTAAAGCCTAGCGGAAATGAGCAGTTCTTC

v_call: TRBV4-2
clone_size: NA
j_call: TRBJ2-1
d_call: NA
cdr3_aa: CASSHVPGLHGPDEQFF
cdr3_nt: TGTGCCAGCAGCCATGTTCCGGGACTCCACGGGCCCGATGAGCAGTTCTTC

v_call: TRBV20-1
clone_size: NA
j_call: TRBJ1-1
d_call: TRBD1
cdr3_aa: CSASPQGANTEAFF
cdr3_nt: TGCAGTGCTAGCCCTCAGGGGGCGAACACTGAAGCTTTCTTT

v_call: TRBV14
clone_size: NA
j_call: TRBJ2-7
d_call: TRBD2
cdr3_aa: CASSQDEASGGYEQYF
cdr3_nt: TGTGCCAGCAGCCAAGATGAGGCTAGCGGGGGCTACGAGCAGTACTTC

v_call: TRBV6-1
clone_size: NA
j_call: TRBJ1-1
d_call: NA
cdr3_aa: CASSWTEMNTEAFF
cdr3_nt: TGTGCCAGCAGCTGGACCGAAATGAACACTGAAGCTTTCTTT

v_call: TRBV7-8
clone_size: few
j_call: TRBJ1-1
d_call: NA
cdr3_aa: CASSSPGTDIAFF
cdr3_nt: TGTGCCAGCAGTTCCCCGGGCACAGACATTGCTTTCTTT

v_call: TRBV6-2/TRBV6-3
clone_size: NA
j_call: TRBJ1-5
d_call: NA
cdr3_aa: CASSSGWDTRQPQHF
cdr3_nt: TGTGCCAGCAGTTCTGGCTGGGACACGAGACAGCCCCAGCATTTT

v_call: TRBV7-6
clone_size: NA
j_call: TRBJ2-7
d_call: TRBD1
cdr3_aa: CASSEQGAWDEQYF
cdr3_nt: TGTGCCAGCAGCGAACAGGGGGCGTGGGACGAGCAGTACTTC

v_call: TRBV4-1
clone_size: few
j_call: TRBJ2-7
d_call: NA
cdr3_aa: CASSQDWGSVSYEQYF
cdr3_nt: TGCGCCAGCAGCCAAGATTGGGGATCCGTCTCCTACGAGCAGTACTTC

v_call: TRBV3-1
clone_size: NA
j_call: TRBJ1-2
d_call: TRBD1
cdr3_aa: CASSYQTGAPGYTF
cdr3_nt: TGTGCCAGCAGCTATCAGACAGGGGCGCCTGGCTACACCTTC

v_call: TRBV6-2/TRBV6-3
clone_size: few
j_call: TRBJ2-6
d_call: TRBD2
cdr3_aa: CASSSLAGTLPGANVLTF
cdr3_nt: TGTGCCAGCAGCTCACTAGCGGGAACTCTACCTGGGGCCAACGTCCTGACTTTC

v_call: TRBV7-8
clone_size: few
j_call: TRBJ2-3
d_call: NA
cdr3_aa: CASSLGRGWGTDTQYF
cdr3_nt: TGTGCCAGCAGCTTAGGGAGGGGATGGGGCACAGATACGCAGTATTTT

v_call: TRBV20-1
clone_size: NA
j_call: TRBJ2-7
d_call: NA
cdr3_aa: CSAHRQEPSYEQYF
cdr3_nt: TGCAGTGCACACCGACAGGAACCCTCCTACGAGCAGTACTTC

v_call: TRBV11-2
clone_size: NA
j_call: TRBJ1-5
d_call: NA
cdr3_aa: CASSLDGNPYQPQHF
cdr3_nt: TGTGCCAGCAGCTTAGACGGTAACCCCTATCAGCCCCAGCATTTT

v_call: TRBV4-1
clone_size: NA
j_call: TRBJ2-1
d_call: TRBD2
cdr3_aa: CASRGTSGGPVYNEQFF
cdr3_nt: TGCGCCAGCCGAGGGACTAGCGGGGGGCCTGTCTACAATGAGCAGTTCTTC